This T cell receptor (beta chain) derives from a study of T cell responses to AZD1222 COVID-19 vaccine. Some clones are missing from TCRdb's copy, which holds only in-frame ones; the method was immunoSEQ multiplex PCR. In the table there are around 130,000 clones, around 89% of which are singletons. Worth noting for this clone: The antigen is undetermined.

General study findings and limits: Epitopes outside B.1.351 and B.1.1.7 mutated regions reportedly drew nearly half of spike TCRs.

Germline values: CDR1 SQVTM, CDR2 ANQGSEA. The V end lost 5 bases, the J end lost 13 bases, and 18 bases lay between the germline ends. The CDR3 runs 11 residues. The source of this sequence is an adult who received the AZD1222 COVID-19 vaccine. The sample in question was peripheral blood, obtained 28 days after the second AZD1222 dose. The chain links TRBV29-1 to TRBJ2-7, with D perhaps matching TRBD1 (6 bases). The CDR3, as DNA: TGCAGCGTTTGGAGTGGGGACATTAAATACTTC. It is translated as CSVWSGDIKYF.